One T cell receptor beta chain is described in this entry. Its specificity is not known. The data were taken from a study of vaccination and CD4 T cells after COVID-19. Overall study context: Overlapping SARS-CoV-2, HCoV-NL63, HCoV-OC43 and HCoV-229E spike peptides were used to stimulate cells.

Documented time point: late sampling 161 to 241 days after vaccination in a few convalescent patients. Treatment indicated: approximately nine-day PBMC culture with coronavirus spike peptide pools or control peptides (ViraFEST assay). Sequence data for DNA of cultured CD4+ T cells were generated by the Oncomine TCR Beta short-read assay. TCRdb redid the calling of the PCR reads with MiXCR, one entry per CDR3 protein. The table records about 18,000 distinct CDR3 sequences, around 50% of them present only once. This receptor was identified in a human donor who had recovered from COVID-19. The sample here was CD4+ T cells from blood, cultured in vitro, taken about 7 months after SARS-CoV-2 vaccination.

The CDR3 DNA sequence: TGCAGTGCTATGTGTCCCATCTCTGGAAACACCATATATTTT. As protein: CSAMCPISGNTIYF. The J gene is TRBJ1-3, the V gene TRBV20-1, with no clear D. Germline values: CDR1 DFQATT, CDR2 SNEGSKA (reference sequence). The length of the CDR3 is 14 residues. Trimming took off 4 bases at V and 0 bases at J, with 10 bases between the two ends.